Listed below are T cell receptor beta chains from one sample, sequenced in a study of identical twins. Each CDR3 protein is one row after TCRdb ran MiXCR on the 5' RACE reads. The repertoire holds about 480,000 distinct CDR3 sequences, with 12% to 15% as singletons. The same sample was also studied in work on yellow fever vaccine responses in identical twins.

The sequenced sample was CD4+ T cells sorted from blood. Receptors were obtained from a woman younger than 35 in good health. CDR3s include the opening cysteine and the closing phenylalanine or tryptophan.

CASSLYASGVVGELFF,TRBV11-2
CSVDARERTDTQYF,TRBV29-1
CASSQVDRAHGYTF,TRBV3-1
CASSPPLDRFSPLHF,TRBV27
CASIGLGTEETQYF,TRBV19
CSAQTGSYGYTF,TRBV20-1
CSASQGWSYGYTF,TRBV20-1
CASSSYQTGTGTKEQYF,TRBV7-9
CASSLPEGLVRYNEQFF,TRBV28
CASSQRGTNSYNEQFF,TRBV14
CASSPPGPAQETQYF,TRBV18
CASSPLNSNQPQHF,TRBV18
CASSRGPKSYEQYF,TRBV5-6
CASSQDRFLREQYF,TRBV4-3
CASSHRGTNEKLFF,TRBV11-2
CASSQMGLAGEAGELFF,TRBV4-3
CASSKGNGINTGELFF,TRBV21-1
CASSPQALAREQFF,TRBV7-9
CSASRDSVMNTEAFF,TRBV20-1
CSARAYNQPQHF,TRBV20-1
CASSLDSLRSNTGELFF,TRBV12-3/TRBV12-4
CASSEAAFGTPVRPQHF,TRBV6-1
CASSFLGQGAFF,TRBV12-3/TRBV12-4
CASRSGTLGSGELFF,TRBV28
CAWRSRGPSSYEQYF,TRBV30
CSAGSGGARTDTQYF,TRBV20-1
CASSFSLEQYF,TRBV7-9
CASSDMGGTTEAFF,TRBV5-1
CASSVGQQGKGETQYF,TRBV9
CASSFLRGKIPPIQYF,TRBV28
CARGTSGVYEQYF,TRBV10-1
CASSAQGGNEQFF,TRBV6-4
CASSGGTSANSPLHF,TRBV6-1
CASSRRSGAHSGANVLTF,TRBV5-6
CATSDWVSGSSTDTQYF,TRBV24-1
CSAAPRAGEQFF,TRBV29-1
CASSPNSISYEQYF,TRBV18
CASSSDRAYEQYF,TRBV28
CSARTGAKGDEQYF,TRBV20-1
CASRYGYEQYF,TRBV27
CARPSSTQYF,TRBV21-1
CSVRSRQGYTGELFF,TRBV29-1
CASSQGLPGVNEQFF,TRBV4-3
CASSQGIRWGAGTDTQYF,TRBV3-1
CASSLGAAQYF,TRBV12-3/TRBV12-4
CASSSDRGTDTQYF,TRBV5-1
CASSGSGGQETQYF,TRBV3-1